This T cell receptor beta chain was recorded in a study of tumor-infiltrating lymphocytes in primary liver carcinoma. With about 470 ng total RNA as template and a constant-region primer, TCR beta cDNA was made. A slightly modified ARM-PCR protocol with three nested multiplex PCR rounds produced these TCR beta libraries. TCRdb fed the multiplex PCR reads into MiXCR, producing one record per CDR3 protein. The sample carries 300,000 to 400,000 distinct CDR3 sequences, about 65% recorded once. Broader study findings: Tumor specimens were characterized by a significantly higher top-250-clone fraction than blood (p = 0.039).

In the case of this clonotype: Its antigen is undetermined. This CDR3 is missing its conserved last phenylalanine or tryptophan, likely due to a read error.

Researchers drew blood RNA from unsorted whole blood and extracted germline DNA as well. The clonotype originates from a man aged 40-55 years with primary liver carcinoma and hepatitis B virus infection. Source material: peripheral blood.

The CDR3 sequence: CASVHISGSFNEQFL. The CDR3, as DNA: TGTGCCAGCGTACACATTAGCGGGAGCTTCAATGAGCAGTTCCTC. The chain carries TRBV11-2 and TRBJ2-1, with 9 bases matching TRBD2. The CDR3 totals 15 residues. Germline V CDR1 and CDR2: SGHAT, FQNNGV. V was pared by 8 bases and J by 6 bases, with 11 bases of the junction left unmatched.